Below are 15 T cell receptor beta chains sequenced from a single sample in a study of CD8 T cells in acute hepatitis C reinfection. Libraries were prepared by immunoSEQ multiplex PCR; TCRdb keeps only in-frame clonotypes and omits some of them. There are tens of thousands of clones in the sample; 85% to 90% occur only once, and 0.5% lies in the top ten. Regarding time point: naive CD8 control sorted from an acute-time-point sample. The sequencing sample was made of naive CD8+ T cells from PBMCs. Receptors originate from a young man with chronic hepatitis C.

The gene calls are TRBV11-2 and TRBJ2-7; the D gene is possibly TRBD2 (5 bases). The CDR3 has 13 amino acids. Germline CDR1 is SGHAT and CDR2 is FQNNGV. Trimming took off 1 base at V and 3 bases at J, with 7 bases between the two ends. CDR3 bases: TGTGCCAGCAGCTTAGGAGGGCTCTACGAGCAGTACTTC. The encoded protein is CASSLGGLYEQYF.

The CDR3 DNA follows: TGCGCCAGCAGAGGGACAGGGAAAGAGACCCAGTACTTC. Translation gives CASRGTGKETQYF. This chain uses TRBV5-1 with TRBJ2-5, with 9 bases matching TRBD1. Per the germline V gene, CDR1 is SGHRS and CDR2 is YFSETQ. CDR3 length: 13 amino acids. J lost 3 bases, V lost 5 bases, and 2 bases had no gene match.

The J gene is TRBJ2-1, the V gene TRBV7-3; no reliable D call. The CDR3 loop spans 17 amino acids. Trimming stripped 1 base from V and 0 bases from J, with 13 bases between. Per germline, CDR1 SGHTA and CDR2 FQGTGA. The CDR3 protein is CASSLNRLSYSYNEQFF. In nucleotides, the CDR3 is TGTGCCAGCAGCTTAAATCGCCTTTCCTACTCCTACAATGAGCAGTTCTTC.

CDR3 sequence (DNA): TGTGCCAGCAGCGTGTTGGGGACTAGCGCTTACAATGAGCAGTTCTTC. This encodes CASSVLGTSAYNEQFF. The chain links TRBV9 to TRBJ2-1; 10 nucleotides agree with TRBD2. Unmatched junction bases numbered 6, after V lost 2 bases and J lost 4 bases. Germline lookup yields CDR1 SGDLS and CDR2 YYNGEE. CDR3 length: 16 amino acids.

The CDR3 nucleotides read TGTGCCAGCAGCCCCCCGGGAAGCACAGATACGCAGTATTTT. This gives the protein CASSPPGSTDTQYF. V and J are TRBV7-9 and TRBJ2-3, with D possibly being TRBD2 (5 bases). CDR1 and CDR2 (germline): SEHNR, FQNEAQ (reference sequence). Trimming stripped 5 bases from V and 0 bases from J, with 9 bases between. The CDR3 contains 14 residues.

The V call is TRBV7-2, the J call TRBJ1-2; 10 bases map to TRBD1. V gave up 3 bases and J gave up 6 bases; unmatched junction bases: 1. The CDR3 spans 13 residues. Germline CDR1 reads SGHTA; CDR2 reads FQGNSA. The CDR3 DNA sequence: TGTGCCAGCAGCTTCGGACAGGGGGATGGCTACACCTTC. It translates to CASSFGQGDGYTF.

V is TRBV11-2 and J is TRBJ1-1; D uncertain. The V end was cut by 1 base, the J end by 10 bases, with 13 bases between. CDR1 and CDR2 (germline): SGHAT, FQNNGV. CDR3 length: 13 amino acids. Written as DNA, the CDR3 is TGTGCCAGCAGCTTAGGGTATAAGGTATCAGCTTTCTTT. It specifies CASSLGYKVSAFF.

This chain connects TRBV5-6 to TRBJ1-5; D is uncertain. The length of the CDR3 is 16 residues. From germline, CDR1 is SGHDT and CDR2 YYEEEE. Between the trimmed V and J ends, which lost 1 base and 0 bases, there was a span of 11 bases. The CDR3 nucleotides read TGTGCCAGCAGCTTGTGGGCGGATCCTAGCAATCAGCCCCAGCATTTT. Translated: CASSLWADPSNQPQHF.

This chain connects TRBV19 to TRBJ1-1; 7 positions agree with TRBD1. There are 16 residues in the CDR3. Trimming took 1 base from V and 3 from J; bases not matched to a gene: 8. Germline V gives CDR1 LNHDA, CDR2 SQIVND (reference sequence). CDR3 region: CASSIAEGAWDTEAFF. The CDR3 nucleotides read TGTGCCAGTAGTATAGCCGAGGGGGCTTGGGACACTGAAGCTTTCTTT.

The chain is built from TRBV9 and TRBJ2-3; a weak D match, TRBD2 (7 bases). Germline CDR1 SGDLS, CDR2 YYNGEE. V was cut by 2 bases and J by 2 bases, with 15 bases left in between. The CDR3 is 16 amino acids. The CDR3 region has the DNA TGTGCCAGCAGCGTCGACCGGGGGGCTCTCACAGATACGCAGTATTTT. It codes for CASSVDRGALTDTQYF.

This CDR3 reads CAWSPGYEQYF. CDR3 bases: TGTGCCTGGAGTCCAGGCTACGAGCAGTACTTC. The J gene is TRBJ2-7, the V gene TRBV30; D gene ambiguous. The germline gives CDR1 GTSNPN, CDR2 SVGIG (reference sequence). The ends were cut back, 2 bases at V and 3 bases at J, with 5 bases in the middle. This CDR3 has 11 residues. The entire variable domain, with the rest obtained from reference TRBV30 and TRBJ2-7, is as follows: SQTIHQWPATLVQPVGSPLSLECTVEGTSNPNLYWYRQAAGRGLQLLFYSVGIGQISSEVPQNLSASRPQDRQFILSSKKLLLSDSGFYLCAWSPGYEQYFGPGTRLTVT.

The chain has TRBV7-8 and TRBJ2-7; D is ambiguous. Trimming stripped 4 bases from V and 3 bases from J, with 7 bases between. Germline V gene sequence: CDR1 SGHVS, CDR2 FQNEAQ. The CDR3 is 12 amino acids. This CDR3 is CASSSAGYEQYF. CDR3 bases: TGTGCCAGCAGCTCCGCCGGCTACGAGCAGTACTTC.

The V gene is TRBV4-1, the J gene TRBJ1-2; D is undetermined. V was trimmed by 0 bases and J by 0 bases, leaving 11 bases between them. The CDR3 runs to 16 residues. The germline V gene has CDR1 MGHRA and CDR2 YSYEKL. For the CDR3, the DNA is TGCGCCAGCAGCCAAGAAATGCCTGGGCCTAACTATGGCTACACCTTC. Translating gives CASSQEMPGPNYGYTF.

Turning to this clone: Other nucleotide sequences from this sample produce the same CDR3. Here the CDR3 reads CASSPGSYEQYF. The DNA of the CDR3 is TGTGCCAGTAGTCCAGGGTCCTACGAGCAGTACTTC. The chain uses TRBV19 and TRBJ2-7, with a tentative D call TRBD1 (5 bases). The V and J ends lost 5 bases and 1 base respectively, with 6 bases between them. There are 12 residues in the CDR3. Germline V lookup: CDR1 LNHDA, CDR2 SQIVND (reference sequence).

The CDR3 is CASMGTGIGGYTF. As DNA, the CDR3 is TGTGCCAGCATGGGGACAGGGATCGGTGGCTACACCTTC. V is TRBV2 and J is TRBJ1-2; 9 nucleotides align to TRBD1. Per the germline V gene, CDR1 is SNHLY and CDR2 is FYNNEI. CDR3 size: 13 residues. J gave up 7 bases and V 7 bases, and 7 bases lay outside the gene matches.